There are a few counts of the clone carrying this T cell receptor (beta chain). The CDR3 is 12 amino acids. Trimming stripped 11 bases from V and 4 bases from J, with 12 bases between. Germline V lookup: CDR1 LNHDA, CDR2 SQIVND (reference sequence). This specimen belongs to a study of identical twins. TCRdb re-called the 5' RACE reads with MiXCR, one entry per CDR3 protein. The data contain over 250,000 distinct CDR3 sequences, roughly 9.8% of them singletons. This sample was also put to use in a study of yellow fever vaccine responses in identical twins.

This TCR came from a woman aged 18 to 35 in good health. The specimen was CD8+ T cells sorted from blood. The chain carries TRBV19 and TRBJ2-1, with unresolved D. CDR3 in amino acids: CAVAQGYNEQFF. The DNA for the CDR3 is TGTGCCGTAGCCCAAGGGTACAATGAGCAGTTCTTC.